Listed below are T cell receptor beta chains from one sample, sequenced in a study of blood T cell repertoires in COVID-19. The assay was immunoSEQ multiplex PCR, and TCRdb's table has in-frame clones only and misses some. The table lists 65,000 to 90,000 clones, about 83% of them singletons. The sequenced material came from peripheral blood. These receptors originate from a woman of 80 years or more with acute or convalescent COVID-19. Each CDR3 is given without its conserved first and last residue.

j_call v_call cdr3_aa
TRBJ2-7 TRBV14 ASSHYRGLVDEQY
TRBJ2-7 TRBV5-1 ASSLAGLGATSPSYEQY
TRBJ2-3 TRBV5-1 ASSPEMATQY
TRBJ2-1 TRBV3-1/TRBV3-2 ASSQGLTSGRGNEQF
TRBJ2-7 TRBV11-3 ASSHRDRVIYEQY
TRBJ1-2 TRBV5-5 ASSFTATPSNYGYT
TRBJ2-2 TRBV7-2 ASSSGLAASGAGELF
TRBJ2-1 TRBV3-1/TRBV3-2 ASSQDLLAAYNEQF
TRBJ2-2 TRBV24-1 ATSDGGAANTGELF
TRBJ2-7 TRBV5-1 ASSLTGTGVDEQY
TRBJ1-1 TRBV24-1 ATSDGTRAF
TRBJ2-1 TRBV18 ASSSTGGLGNEQF
TRBJ2-7 TRBV7-9 ASSLRQGNEQY
TRBJ2-3 TRBV7-9 ASSLAFGTTLKSTDTQY
TRBJ1-6 TRBV9 ASSGDRDASPLH